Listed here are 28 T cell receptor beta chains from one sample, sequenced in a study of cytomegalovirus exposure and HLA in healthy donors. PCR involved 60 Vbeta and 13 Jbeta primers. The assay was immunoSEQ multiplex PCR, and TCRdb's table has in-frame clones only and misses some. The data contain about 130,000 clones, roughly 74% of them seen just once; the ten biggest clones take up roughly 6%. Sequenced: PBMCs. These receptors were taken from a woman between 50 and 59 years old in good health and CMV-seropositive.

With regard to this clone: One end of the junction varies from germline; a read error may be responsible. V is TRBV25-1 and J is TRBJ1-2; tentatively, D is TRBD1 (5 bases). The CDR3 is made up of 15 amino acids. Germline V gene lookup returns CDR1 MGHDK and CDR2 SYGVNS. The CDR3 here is CASSDPRVSNYGYPF. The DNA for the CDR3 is TGTGCCAGCAGTGACCCCAGGGTCTCTAACTATGGCTACCCCTTC.

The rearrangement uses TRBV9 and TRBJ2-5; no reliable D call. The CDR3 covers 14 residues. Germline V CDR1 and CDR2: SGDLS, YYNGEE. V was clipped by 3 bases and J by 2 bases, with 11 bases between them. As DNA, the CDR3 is TGTGCCAGCAGCGCCTATATGAGGCAAGAGACCCAGTACTTC. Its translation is CASSAYMRQETQYF.

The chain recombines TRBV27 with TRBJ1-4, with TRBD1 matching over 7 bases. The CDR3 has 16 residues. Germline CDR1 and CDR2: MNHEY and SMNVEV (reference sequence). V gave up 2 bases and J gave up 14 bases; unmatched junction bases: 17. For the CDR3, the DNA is TGTGCCAGCAGTTTAACAGGAGGGGGCCAGACAACTAGGCTGTTTTTT. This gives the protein CASSLTGGGQTTRLFF.

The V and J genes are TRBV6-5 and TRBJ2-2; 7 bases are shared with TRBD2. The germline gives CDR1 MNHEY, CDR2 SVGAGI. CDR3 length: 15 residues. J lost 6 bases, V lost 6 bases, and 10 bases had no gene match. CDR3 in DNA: TGTGCCAGCAGACCGGACACCGGGAGGTCCGGGGAGCTGTTTTTT. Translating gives CASRPDTGRSGELFF.

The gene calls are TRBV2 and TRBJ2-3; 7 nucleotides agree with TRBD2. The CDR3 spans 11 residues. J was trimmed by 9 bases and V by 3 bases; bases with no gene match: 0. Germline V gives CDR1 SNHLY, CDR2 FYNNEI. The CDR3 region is CASSEGGTQYF. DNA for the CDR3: TGTGCCAGCAGTGAGGGGGGGACGCAGTATTTT.

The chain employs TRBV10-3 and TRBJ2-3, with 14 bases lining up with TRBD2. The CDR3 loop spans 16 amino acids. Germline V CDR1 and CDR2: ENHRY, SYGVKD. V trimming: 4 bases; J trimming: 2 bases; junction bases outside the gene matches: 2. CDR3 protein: CAISGGLAGVTDTQYF. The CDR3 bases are TGTGCCATCAGTGGGGGACTAGCGGGGGTCACAGATACGCAGTATTTT.

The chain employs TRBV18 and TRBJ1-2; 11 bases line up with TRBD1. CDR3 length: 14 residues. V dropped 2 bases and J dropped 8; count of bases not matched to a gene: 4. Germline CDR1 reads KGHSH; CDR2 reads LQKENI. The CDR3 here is CASSPWDRGEGYTF. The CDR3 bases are TGTGCCAGCTCACCATGGGACAGGGGGGAAGGCTACACCTTC.

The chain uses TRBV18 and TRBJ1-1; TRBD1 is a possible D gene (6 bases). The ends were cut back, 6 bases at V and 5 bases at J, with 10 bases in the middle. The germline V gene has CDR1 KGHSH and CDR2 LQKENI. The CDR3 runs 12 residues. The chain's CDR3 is CASSSQGTEAFF. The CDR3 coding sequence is TGTGCCAGCTCCTCTCAGGGGACTGAAGCTTTCTTT.

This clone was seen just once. This chain's CDR3 is CASSISPGYQETQYF. For the CDR3, the DNA is TGTGCCAGTAGTATCTCCCCCGGGTACCAAGAGACCCAGTACTTC. The chain has TRBV19 and TRBJ2-5; the D is unclear. V dropped 3 bases and J dropped 0 bases, with 11 bases sitting between them. Looked up from germline, CDR1 is LNHDA and CDR2 is SQIVND (reference sequence). The CDR3 length is 15 residues.

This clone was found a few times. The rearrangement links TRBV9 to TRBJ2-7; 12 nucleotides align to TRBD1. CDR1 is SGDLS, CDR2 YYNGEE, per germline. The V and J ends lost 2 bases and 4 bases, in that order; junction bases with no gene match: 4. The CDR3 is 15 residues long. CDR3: CASSVGTGGWYEQYF. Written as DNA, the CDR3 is TGTGCCAGCAGCGTTGGGACAGGGGGCTGGTACGAGCAGTACTTC.

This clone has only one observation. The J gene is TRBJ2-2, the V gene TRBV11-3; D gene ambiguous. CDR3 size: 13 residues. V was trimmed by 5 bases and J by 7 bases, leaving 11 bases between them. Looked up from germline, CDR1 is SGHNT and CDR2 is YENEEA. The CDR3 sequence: CASSLTLGGELFF. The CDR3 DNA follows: TGTGCCAGCAGCCTTACCCTAGGCGGGGAGCTGTTTTTT.

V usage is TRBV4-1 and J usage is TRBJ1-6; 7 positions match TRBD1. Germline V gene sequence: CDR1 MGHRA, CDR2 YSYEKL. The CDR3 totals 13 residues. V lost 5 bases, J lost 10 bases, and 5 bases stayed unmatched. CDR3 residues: CASSDRANSPLHF. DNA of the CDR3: TGCGCCAGCAGCGACAGGGCGAACTCACCCCTCCACTTT.

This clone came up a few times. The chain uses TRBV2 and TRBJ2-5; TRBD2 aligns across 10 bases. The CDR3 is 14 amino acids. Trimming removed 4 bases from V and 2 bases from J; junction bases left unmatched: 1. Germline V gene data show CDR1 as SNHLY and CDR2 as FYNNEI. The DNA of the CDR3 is TGTGCCAGCAGTGGTAGCGGGGGGCAAGAGACCCAGTACTTC. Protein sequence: CASSGSGGQETQYF.

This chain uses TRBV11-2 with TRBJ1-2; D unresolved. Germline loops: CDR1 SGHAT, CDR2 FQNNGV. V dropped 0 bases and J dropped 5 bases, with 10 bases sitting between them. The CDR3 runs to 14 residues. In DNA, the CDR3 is TGTGCCAGCAGCTTAGACCCGAGGAGTTATGGCTACACCTTC. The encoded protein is CASSLDPRSYGYTF.

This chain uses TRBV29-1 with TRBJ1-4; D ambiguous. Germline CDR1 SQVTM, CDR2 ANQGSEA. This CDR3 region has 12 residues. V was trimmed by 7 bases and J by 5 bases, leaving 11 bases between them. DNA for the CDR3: TGCAGCGGAGGACTACCCAATGAAAAACTGTTTTTT. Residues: CSGGLPNEKLFF.

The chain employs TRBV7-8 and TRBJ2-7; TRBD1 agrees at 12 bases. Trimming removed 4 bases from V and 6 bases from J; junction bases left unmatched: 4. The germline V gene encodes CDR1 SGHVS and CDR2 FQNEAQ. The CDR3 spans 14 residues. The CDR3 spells CASSWDRGRGEQYF. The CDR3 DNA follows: TGTGCCAGCAGCTGGGACAGGGGGCGAGGCGAGCAGTACTTC.

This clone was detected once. CDR3 nucleotides: TGTGCCAGCAGCTTAGTGCAGGGTCCCTGGGAGACCCAGTACTTC. Amino acid sequence: CASSLVQGPWETQYF. The chain recombines TRBV11-2 with TRBJ2-5; D is perhaps TRBD1 (5 bases). V was trimmed by 1 base and J by 5 bases, leaving 14 bases between them. Germline V gene lookup returns CDR1 SGHAT and CDR2 FQNNGV. The CDR3 has 15 residues.

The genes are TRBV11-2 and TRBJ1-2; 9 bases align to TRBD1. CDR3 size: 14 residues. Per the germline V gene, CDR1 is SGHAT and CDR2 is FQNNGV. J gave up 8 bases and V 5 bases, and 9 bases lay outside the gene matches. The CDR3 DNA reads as TGTGCCAGCAGCACCCCACAGGGGGCGGAGGGCTACACCTTC. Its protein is CASSTPQGAEGYTF.

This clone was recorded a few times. The CDR3 is CASSLDRRQNSPLHF. The CDR3 nucleotides read TGTGCCAGCAGCTTAGATCGGAGACAGAATTCACCCCTCCACTTT. This chain joins TRBV11-3 and TRBJ1-6; D is perhaps TRBD1 (5 bases). V shed 0 bases and J shed 7 bases, with 10 bases lying between them. The CDR3 has 15 residues. The germline V gene has CDR1 SGHNT and CDR2 YENEEA.

This CDR3 reads CASRAGPVYNEQFF. In DNA form, the CDR3 reads TGTGCCAGCAGGGCGGGACCCGTATACAATGAGCAGTTCTTC. The chain is built from TRBV6-5 and TRBJ2-1; tentatively, D is TRBD2 (6 bases). Trimming removed 6 bases at V and 4 bases at J, with 13 bases between. CDR3 length: 14 amino acids. Germline CDR1 MNHEY, CDR2 SVGAGI.

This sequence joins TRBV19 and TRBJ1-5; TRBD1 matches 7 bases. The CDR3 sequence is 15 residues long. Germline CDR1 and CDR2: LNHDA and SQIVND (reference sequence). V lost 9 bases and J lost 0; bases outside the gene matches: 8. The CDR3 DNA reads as TGTGCCAGCAGTGACAGGGATTATAGCAATCAGCCCCAGCATTTT. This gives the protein CASSDRDYSNQPQHF.

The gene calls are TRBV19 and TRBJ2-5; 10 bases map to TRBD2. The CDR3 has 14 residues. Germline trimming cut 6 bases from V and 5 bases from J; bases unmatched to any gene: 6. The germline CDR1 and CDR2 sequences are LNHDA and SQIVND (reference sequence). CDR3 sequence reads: CASRTSGVRETQYF. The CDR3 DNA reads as TGTGCCAGTAGAACTAGCGGGGTACGGGAGACCCAGTACTTC. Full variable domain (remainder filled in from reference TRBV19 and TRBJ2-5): DGGITQSPKYLFRKEGQNVTLSCEQNLNHDAMYWYRQDPGQGLRLIYYSQIVNDFQKGDIAEGYSVSREKKESFPLTVTSAQKNPTAFYLCASRTSGVRETQYFGPGTRLLVL.

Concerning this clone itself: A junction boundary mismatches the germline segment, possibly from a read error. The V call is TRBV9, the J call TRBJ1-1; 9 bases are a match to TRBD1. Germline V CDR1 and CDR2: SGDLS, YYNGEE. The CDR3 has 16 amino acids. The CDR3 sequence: CARSSGTGILDTEAFF. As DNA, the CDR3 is TGTGCCCGCAGTTCCGGGACAGGGATTTTGGACACTGAAGCTTTCTTT.

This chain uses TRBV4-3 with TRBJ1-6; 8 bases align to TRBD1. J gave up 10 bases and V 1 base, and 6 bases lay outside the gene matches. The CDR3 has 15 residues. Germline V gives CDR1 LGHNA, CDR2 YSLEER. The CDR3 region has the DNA TGCGCCAGCAGCCAAGGTGACAGGGGAGGGTCACCCCTCCACTTT. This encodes CASSQGDRGGSPLHF.

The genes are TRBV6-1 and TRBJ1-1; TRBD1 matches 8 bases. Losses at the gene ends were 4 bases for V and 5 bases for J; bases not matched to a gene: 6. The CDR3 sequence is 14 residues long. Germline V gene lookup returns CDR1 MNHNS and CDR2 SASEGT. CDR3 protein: CASSAPNRGTEAFF. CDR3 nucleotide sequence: TGTGCCAGCAGTGCCCCCAACAGGGGGACTGAAGCTTTCTTT.

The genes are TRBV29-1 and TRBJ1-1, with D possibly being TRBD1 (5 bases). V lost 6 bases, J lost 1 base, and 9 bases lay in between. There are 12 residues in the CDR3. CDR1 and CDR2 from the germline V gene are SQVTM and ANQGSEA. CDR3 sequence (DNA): TGCAGCGTCTGGGGGGGGAACACTGAAGCTTTCTTT. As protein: CSVWGGNTEAFF.

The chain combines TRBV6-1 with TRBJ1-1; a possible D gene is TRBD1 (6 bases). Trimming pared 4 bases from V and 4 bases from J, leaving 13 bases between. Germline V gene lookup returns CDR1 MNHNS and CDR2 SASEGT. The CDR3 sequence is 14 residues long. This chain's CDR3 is CASSGGQFRTEAFF. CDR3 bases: TGTGCCAGCAGTGGAGGACAGTTTCGCACTGAAGCTTTCTTT.

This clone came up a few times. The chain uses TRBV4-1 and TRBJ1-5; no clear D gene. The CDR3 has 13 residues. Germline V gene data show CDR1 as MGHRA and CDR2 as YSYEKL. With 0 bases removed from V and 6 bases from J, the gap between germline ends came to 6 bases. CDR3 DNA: TGCGCCAGCAGCCAAGATGAGGGTCAGCCCCAGCATTTT. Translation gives CASSQDEGQPQHF.